These T cell receptor beta chains were read from a single sample in a study of T cell changes during pregnancy in multiple sclerosis. Repertoires were generated with immunoSEQ multiplex PCR, while TCRdb's copy carries only in-frame clones and drops some. Here the sample spans roughly 40,000 clones, 85% to 95% being singletons. This specimen consisted of CD4+ T cells from peripheral blood mononuclear cells, obtained before pregnancy. These receptor sequences come from a female donor with multiple sclerosis, enrolled in a pregnancy study. The CDR3 runs from the conserved cysteine through the conserved F or W. Clone sizes are given selectively: once, few, many, or a class where the clone is expanded.

clone size	J gene	V gene	CDR3 protein
-	TRBJ2-1	TRBV7-8	CASRQAGNGYNEQFF
-	TRBJ2-5	TRBV5-1	CASSQQGAEWETQYF
-	TRBJ1-4	TRBV28	CASSLIAGMNEKLFF
-	TRBJ2-3	TRBV9	CASSVDLAGGKKDTQYF
-	TRBJ1-2	TRBV19	CASTSSRGTDHYGYTF
-	TRBJ2-7	TRBV7-9	CASSFTGGTYEQYF
-	TRBJ2-1	TRBV27	CASSSGTSGDNEQFF
-	TRBJ2-3	TRBV5-1	CASSYGTSVADTQYF
-	TRBJ1-2	TRBV5-1	CASSLPSGQGYGYTF
-	TRBJ1-1	TRBV6-5	CASSEALPNTEAFF
-	TRBJ2-3	TRBV29-1	CSVVTLGDTQYF
-	TRBJ1-4	TRBV5-6	CASSFGGTGSEKLFF
once	TRBJ1-1	TRBV10-3	CAISLRQGLNTEAFF